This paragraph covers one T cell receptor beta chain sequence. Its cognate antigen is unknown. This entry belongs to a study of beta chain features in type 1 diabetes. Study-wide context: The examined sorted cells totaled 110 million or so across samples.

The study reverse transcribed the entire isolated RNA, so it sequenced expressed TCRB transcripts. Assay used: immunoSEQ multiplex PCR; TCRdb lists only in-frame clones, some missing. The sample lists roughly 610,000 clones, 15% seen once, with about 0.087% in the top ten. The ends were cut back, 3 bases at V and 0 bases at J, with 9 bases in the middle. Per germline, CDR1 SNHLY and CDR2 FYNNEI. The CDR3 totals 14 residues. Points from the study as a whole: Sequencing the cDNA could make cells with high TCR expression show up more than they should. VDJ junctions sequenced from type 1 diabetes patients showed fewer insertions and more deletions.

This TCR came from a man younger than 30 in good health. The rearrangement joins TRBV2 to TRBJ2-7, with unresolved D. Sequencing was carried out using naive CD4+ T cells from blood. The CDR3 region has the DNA TGTGCCAGCAGTGAGAGTCCTCACTCCTACGAGCAGTACTTC. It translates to CASSESPHSYEQYF. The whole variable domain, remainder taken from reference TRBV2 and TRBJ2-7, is EPEVTQTPSHQVTQMGQEVILRCVPISNHLYFYWYRQILGQKVEFLVSFYNNEISEKSEIFDDQFSVERPDGSNFTLKIRSTKLEDSAMYFCASSESPHSYEQYFGPGTRLTVT.